What follows are 12 T cell receptor beta chains derived from one specimen sequenced in a study of cytomegalovirus exposure and HLA in healthy donors (dated by TCRdb to about 2017). Libraries were prepared through the immunoSEQ multiplex PCR assay. For the multiplex PCR, a mixture combining 60 forward primers for TCR Vbeta segments and 13 reverse primers for TCR Jbeta segments was used. TCRdb limited this immuneACCESS table to in-frame rearrangements with V and J called. A share of clones is missing; checked studies link under half to unresolved V genes, and the rest is unexplained. In all, the sample holds about 220,000 clones, and more than 65% of those were seen once. 0.6% to 0.7% of the sample belongs to the ten largest clones. The specimen sequenced was PBMCs. The receptors originated from a man between 18 and 29 years old in good health and CMV-seronegative.

This clone was detected once. The chain uses TRBV5-1 and TRBJ2-5; perhaps TRBD1 as D (5 bases). CDR1 and CDR2 from the germline V gene are SGHRS and YFSETQ. This CDR3 is 16 amino acids long. Trimming took 3 bases from V and 1 from J, leaving 16 bases between them. CDR3 bases: TGCGCCAGCAGCTCTGGGGTGCGTAGGGGCCAAGAGACCCAGTACTTC. Protein product: CASSSGVRRGQETQYF.

The V gene is TRBV7-2, the J gene TRBJ2-3; D unresolved. The germline V gene encodes CDR1 SGHTA and CDR2 FQGNSA. V was pared by 2 bases and J by 2 bases, with 17 bases between. This CDR3 spans 17 amino acids. CDR3 coding DNA: TGTGCCAGCAGCTTAAATGGCGTGGCTAGTTCCACAGATACGCAGTATTTT. This gives the protein CASSLNGVASSTDTQYF.

This clone turned up a few times. The rearrangement joins TRBV7-9 to TRBJ1-5; D not certain. The CDR3 is 13 residues long. Trimming stripped 5 bases from V and 1 base from J, with 6 bases between. The germline CDR1 and CDR2 sequences are SEHNR and FQNEAQ (reference sequence). CDR3 DNA: TGTGCCAGCAGCCCAGGCAGCAATCAGCCCCAGCATTTT. This gives the protein CASSPGSNQPQHF.

In this sample, this clone turned up once. This chain joins TRBV18 and TRBJ1-1, with 7 bases identical to TRBD1. Germline CDR1 KGHSH, CDR2 LQKENI. V lost 1 base and J lost 5; bases outside the gene matches: 4. This CDR3 has 14 amino acids. The CDR3 region is CASSPLQGRTEAFF. The CDR3 coding sequence is TGTGCCAGCTCACCACTACAGGGGCGGACTGAAGCTTTCTTT. Filled out from reference TRBV18 and TRBJ1-1, the complete variable domain reads NAGVMQNPRHLVRRRGQEARLRCSPMKGHSHVYWYRQLPEEGLKFMVYLQKENIIDESGMPKERFSAEFPKEGPSILRIQQVVRGDSAAYFCASSPLQGRTEAFFGQGTRLTVV.

The chain uses TRBV5-1 and TRBJ2-1; D gene uncertain. The CDR3 covers 15 residues. Germline V gene data show CDR1 as SGHRS and CDR2 as YFSETQ. V was shortened by 0 bases and J by 0 bases, with 7 bases between the two germline ends. This chain's CDR3 is CASSLESGSYNEQFF. The CDR3 DNA is TGCGCCAGCAGCTTGGAATCAGGCTCCTACAATGAGCAGTTCTTC.

CDR3 amino acids: CASSAYSGGGGTDTGELFF. CDR3 in DNA: TGTGCCAGCAGTGCGTACTCGGGGGGGGGCGGGACCGACACCGGGGAGCTGTTTTTT. The V gene is TRBV6-1, the J gene TRBJ2-2; 8 bases are a match to TRBD2. There are 19 residues in the CDR3. Germline V CDR1 and CDR2: MNHNS, SASEGT. Trimming cost V 4 bases and J 3 bases; bases outside gene matches: 16.

The chain employs TRBV5-1 and TRBJ2-7, with D tentatively TRBD2 (6 bases). Germline V gene lookup returns CDR1 SGHRS and CDR2 YFSETQ. Trimming pared 0 bases from V and 6 bases from J, leaving 19 bases between. CDR3 size: 16 residues. The CDR3 DNA reads as TGCGCCAGCAGCTTGGCATCTAGCGTTAATCCCTCCGAGCAGTACTTC. Translating gives CASSLASSVNPSEQYF.

V is TRBV7-2 and J is TRBJ2-7, with 12 bases lining up with TRBD2. The CDR3 contains 16 residues. The germline V gene encodes CDR1 SGHTA and CDR2 FQGNSA. The trim removed 5 bases at V and 2 bases at J, leaving 7 bases unmatched. Written as DNA, the CDR3 is TGTGCCAGCAGCCGAAGGACTAGCGGGGTTACCTACGAGCAGTACTTC. Its translation is CASSRRTSGVTYEQYF. The full variable domain, rest sourced from reference TRBV7-2 and TRBJ2-7, is GAGVSQSPSNKVTEKGKDVELRCDPISGHTALYWYRQSLGQGLEFLIYFQGNSAPDKSGLPSDRFSAERTGGSVSTLTIQRTQQEDSAVYLCASSRRTSGVTYEQYFGPGTRLTVT.

A single count supports this clone. V is TRBV4-1 and J is TRBJ2-1; TRBD2 might be the D (5 bases). The germline CDR1 and CDR2 sequences are MGHRA and YSYEKL. This CDR3 region has 18 residues. V was pared by 0 bases and J by 5 bases, with 20 bases between. The CDR3 nucleotides read TGCGCCAGCAGCCAAGATCCGTGGGCGGGCCAAACCCACAATGAGCAGTTCTTC. Its protein product is CASSQDPWAGQTHNEQFF.

J is TRBJ1-2 and V is TRBV7-8, with D possibly matching TRBD1 (5 bases). The germline CDR1 and CDR2 sequences are SGHVS and FQNEAQ. The CDR3 spans 15 residues. V lost 1 base, J lost 3 bases, and 12 bases lay in between. The CDR3 nucleotides are TGTGCCAGCAGCTTAGACTTTGGGGGGGACTATGGCTACACCTTC. It yields the protein CASSLDFGGDYGYTF.

The V and J genes are TRBV2 and TRBJ2-3; 10 bases fit TRBD2. CDR1 is SNHLY and CDR2 is FYNNEI in the germline V gene. The CDR3 is 15 residues long. J was trimmed by 6 bases and V by 10 bases; bases with no gene match: 13. The CDR3 protein is CATPLSGLALDTQYF. CDR3 nucleotide sequence: TGTGCCACGCCCCTCTCGGGACTAGCGTTGGATACGCAGTATTTT.

The chain recombines TRBV5-1 with TRBJ1-3, with 7 bases aligning to TRBD1. V lost 4 bases to trimming and J lost 8 bases; unmatched junction nucleotides: 12. The CDR3 sequence is 15 residues long. Germline CDR1 is SGHRS and CDR2 is YFSETQ. The CDR3 bases are TGCGCCAGCAGCCTCGGAGGACAGGCGTTAGACACCATATATTTT. Its translation is CASSLGGQALDTIYF.